This T cell receptor beta chain came from a study of type 1 regulatory T cells. In the study overall: An in vitro protocol generated T-allo10, a Tr1-enriched, alloantigen-specific CD4 T cell product.

Germline CDR1 and CDR2: MDHEN and SYDVKM. Trimming shortened V by 4 bases and J by 7 bases, and 8 bases separated the two germline ends. This CDR3 is built from 12 residues. Broader study findings: Compared with non-type 1 regulatory T cells, type 1 regulatory T cells showed a more restricted TCR repertoire.

For this clonotype: Its target is unknown.

TCRdb itself ran the reads through MiXCR, one entry per CDR3 protein. This table holds 6,300 or so distinct CDR3 sequences, about 33% found once. The sample consisted of cultured type 1 regulatory T (Tr1) cells, either the whole culture or a sorted fraction (not recorded which). This sequence was found in a human donor in good health. The J gene is TRBJ1-5, the V gene TRBV28, with D hard to call. CDR3 nucleotides: TGTGCCAGCAGTTCAAGTCCCCAGCCCCAGCATTTT. It translates to CASSSSPQPQHF.